This record covers a single TCR beta chain. It has no known antigen specificity. No qualities accompany the bases; no much larger clone lies one base away. This sample stems from a study of control samples from healthy donors and cancer patients (dated by TCRdb to the early 2020s). The method was the immunoSEQ multiplex PCR assay. TCRdb took this table from immuneACCESS and kept in-frame rearrangements with V and J called. Such tables lack part of the clones; where checked against another copy, unresolved V genes explain under half of the gap, and the rest is unexplained. In this sample the table shows around 110,000 clones, approximately 90% of which occur a single time. Under 2.5% of the sample comes from the top ten. V was cut back by 3 bases and J by 0 bases, leaving a gap of 10 bases between them. Reading from cysteine to phenylalanine, the CDR3 counts 14 amino acids. CDR3 DNA only is kept here, 42 bases in frame from base 1. Per the germline V gene, SGDLS is the CDR1 and YYNGEE is the CDR2.

Sequencing input: blood. The sequence derives from a woman between 65 and 79 years old in good health. The V and J segments used are TRBV9 and TRBJ2-7, with the D segment identity uncertain. The sequence in DNA is TGTGCCAGCAGCGCGACTCCTCTCTCCTACGAGCAGTACTTC. Its protein is CASSATPLSYEQYF.